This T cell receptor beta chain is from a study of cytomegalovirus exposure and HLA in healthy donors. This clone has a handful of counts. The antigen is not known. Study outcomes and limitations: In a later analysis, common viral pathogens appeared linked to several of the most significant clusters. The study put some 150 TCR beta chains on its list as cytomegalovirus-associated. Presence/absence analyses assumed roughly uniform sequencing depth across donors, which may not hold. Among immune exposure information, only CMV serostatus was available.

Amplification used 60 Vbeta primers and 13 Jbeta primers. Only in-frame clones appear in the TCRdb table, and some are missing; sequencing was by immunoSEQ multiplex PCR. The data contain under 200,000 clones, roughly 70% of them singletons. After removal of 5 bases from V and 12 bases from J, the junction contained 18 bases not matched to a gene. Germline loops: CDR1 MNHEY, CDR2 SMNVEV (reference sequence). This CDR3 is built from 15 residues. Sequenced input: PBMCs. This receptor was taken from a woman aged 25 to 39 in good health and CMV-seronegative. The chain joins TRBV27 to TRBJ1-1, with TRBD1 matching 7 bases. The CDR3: CASSPGFGTAREPFF. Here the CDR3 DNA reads TGTGCCAGCAGTCCCGGGTTCGGGACAGCCAGAGAACCTTTCTTT.